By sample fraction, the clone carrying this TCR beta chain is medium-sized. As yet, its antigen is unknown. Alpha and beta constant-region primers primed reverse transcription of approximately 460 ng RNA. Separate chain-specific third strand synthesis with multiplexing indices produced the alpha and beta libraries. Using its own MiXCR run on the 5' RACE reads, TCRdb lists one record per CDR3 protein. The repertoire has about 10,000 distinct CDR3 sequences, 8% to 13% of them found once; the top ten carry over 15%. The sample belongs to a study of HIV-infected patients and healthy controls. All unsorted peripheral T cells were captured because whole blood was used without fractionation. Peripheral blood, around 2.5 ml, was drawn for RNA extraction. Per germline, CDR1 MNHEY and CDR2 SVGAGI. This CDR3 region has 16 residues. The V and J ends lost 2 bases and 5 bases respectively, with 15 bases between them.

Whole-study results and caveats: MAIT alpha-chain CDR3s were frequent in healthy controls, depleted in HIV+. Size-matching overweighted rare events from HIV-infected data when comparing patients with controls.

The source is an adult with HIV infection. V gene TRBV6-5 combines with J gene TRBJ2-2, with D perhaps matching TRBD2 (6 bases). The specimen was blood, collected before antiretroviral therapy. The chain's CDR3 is CASSYGQMAGTGELFF. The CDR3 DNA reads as TGTGCCAGCAGTTACGGCCAGATGGCGGGAACCGGGGAGCTGTTTTTT.